This TCR beta chain was sequenced in a study of blood T cell repertoires in COVID-19. Study-wide background: The samples span acute and convalescent COVID-19 from the United States, Italy and Spain. T cells, B-cell-depleted T cells, or PBMCs provided the cDNA or gDNA that served as material.

In the original workflow: Amplification of reference gene primers was used by the study to estimate nucleated cell counts. Sequencing was performed with immunoSEQ multiplex PCR; in TCRdb, only in-frame clones are kept and a portion is missing. That table is the source of V, J and clone size, and D and trimming were worked out from the DNA. The sample yields around 100,000 clones, more than 70% seen once. Germline values: CDR1 SGHTA, CDR2 FQGNSA. The CDR3 loop spans 15 amino acids. V dropped 3 bases and J dropped 2; count of bases not matched to a gene: 5. This clone came up once. This chain uses TRBV7-2 with TRBJ2-5; TRBD2 aligns across 8 bases. The TCR originated in a human donor with acute or convalescent COVID-19. The donor label of this sample is uncertain. Sequenced input: peripheral blood. This CDR3 is CASSFHGGDQETQYF. The CDR3 DNA is TGTGCCAGCAGCTTCCACGGGGGGGATCAAGAGACCCAGTACTTC.